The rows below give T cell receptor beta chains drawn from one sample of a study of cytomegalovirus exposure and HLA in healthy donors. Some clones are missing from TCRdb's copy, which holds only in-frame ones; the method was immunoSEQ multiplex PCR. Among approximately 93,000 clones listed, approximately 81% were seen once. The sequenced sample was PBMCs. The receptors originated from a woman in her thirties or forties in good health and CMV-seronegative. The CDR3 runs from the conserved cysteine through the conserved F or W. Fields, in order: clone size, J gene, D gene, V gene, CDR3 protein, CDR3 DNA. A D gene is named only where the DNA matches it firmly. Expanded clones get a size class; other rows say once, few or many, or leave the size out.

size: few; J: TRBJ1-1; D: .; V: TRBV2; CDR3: CASRGRGENTEAFF; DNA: TGTGCCAGCAGGGGGAGGGGGGAGAACACTGAAGCTTTCTTT
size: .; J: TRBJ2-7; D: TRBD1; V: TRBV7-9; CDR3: CSSSPGQGAYEQYF; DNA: TGTTCCAGCAGCCCTGGACAGGGGGCCTACGAGCAGTACTTC
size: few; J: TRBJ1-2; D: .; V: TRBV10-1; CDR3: CASSGFAPYGYTF; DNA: TGCGCCAGCAGCGGTTTCGCCCCCTATGGCTACACCTTC
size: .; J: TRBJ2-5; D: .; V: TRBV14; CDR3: CASSQLQAKGETQYF; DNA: TGTGCCAGCAGCCAGCTGCAGGCGAAGGGGGAGACCCAGTACTTC
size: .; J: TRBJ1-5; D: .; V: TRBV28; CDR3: CASSLSDRSNQPQHF; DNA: TGTGCCAGCAGTTTATCCGACAGAAGCAATCAGCCCCAGCATTTT
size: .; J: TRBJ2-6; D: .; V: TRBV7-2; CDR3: CASSSRGNGANVLTF; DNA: TGTGCCAGCAGCTCGAGGGGGAACGGGGCCAACGTCCTGACTTTC
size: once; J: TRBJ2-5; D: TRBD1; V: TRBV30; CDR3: CAWSRGPLGETQYF; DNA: TGTGCCTGGAGCAGGGGGCCGTTAGGGGAGACCCAGTACTTC
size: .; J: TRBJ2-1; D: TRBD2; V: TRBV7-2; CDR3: CASSWAGTSGRGEQFF; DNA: TGTGCCAGCAGCTGGGCCGGGACTAGCGGGAGAGGTGAGCAGTTCTTC
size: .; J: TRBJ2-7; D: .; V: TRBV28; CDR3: CASFFLDEQYF; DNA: TGTGCCAGCTTCTTTCTAGACGAGCAGTACTTC
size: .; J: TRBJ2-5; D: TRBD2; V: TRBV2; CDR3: CASSGEIGTKQETQYF; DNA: TGTGCCAGCAGTGGAGAGATAGGGACTAAACAAGAGACCCAGTACTTC
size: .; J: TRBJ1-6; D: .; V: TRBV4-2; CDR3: CASSQDPSRSSPLHF; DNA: TGTGCCAGCAGCCAAGACCCTTCAAGGAGCTCACCCCTCCACTTT
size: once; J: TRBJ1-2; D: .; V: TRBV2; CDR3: CASSEEAGSGYGYTF; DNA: TGTGCCAGCAGTGAAGAAGCGGGGTCGGGCTATGGCTACACCTTC
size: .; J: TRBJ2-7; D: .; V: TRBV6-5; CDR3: CASSLDKPFYEQYF; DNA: TGTGCCAGCAGTTTGGACAAGCCGTTCTACGAGCAGTACTTC
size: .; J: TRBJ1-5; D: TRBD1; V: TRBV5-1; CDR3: CASSWVPTGLSNQPQHF; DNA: TGCGCCAGCAGCTGGGTTCCGACAGGGCTTAGCAATCAGCCCCAGCATTTT
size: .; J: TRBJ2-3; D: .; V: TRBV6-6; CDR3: CASSYSGQSTDTQYF; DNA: TGTGCCAGCAGTTACTCTGGGCAAAGCACAGATACGCAGTATTTT
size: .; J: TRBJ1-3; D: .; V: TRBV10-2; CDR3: CASSEAGISGNTIYF; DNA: TGCGCCAGTAGTGAGGCGGGGATCTCTGGAAACACCATATATTTT
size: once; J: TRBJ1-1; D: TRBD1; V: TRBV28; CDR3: CASNRGTEAFF; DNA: TGTGCCAGCAACAGGGGGACTGAAGCTTTCTTT
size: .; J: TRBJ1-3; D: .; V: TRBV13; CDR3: CASSLVGRGGNTIYF; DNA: TGTGCCAGCAGCTTAGTAGGACGGGGTGGAAACACCATATATTTT
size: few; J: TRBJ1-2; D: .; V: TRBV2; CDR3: CASSGGWEYNYGYTF; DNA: TGTGCCAGCTCTGGAGGGTGGGAGTATAACTATGGCTACACCTTC
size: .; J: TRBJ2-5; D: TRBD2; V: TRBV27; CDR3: CASSLGSGRVETQYF; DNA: TGTGCCAGCAGTTTGGGTAGCGGGAGGGTAGAGACCCAGTACTTC
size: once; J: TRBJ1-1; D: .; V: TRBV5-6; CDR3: CASSLVGGRRAFF; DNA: TGTGCCAGCAGCTTGGTTGGAGGACGGAGGGCTTTCTTT
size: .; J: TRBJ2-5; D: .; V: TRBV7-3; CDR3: CASSYSGRTEETQYF; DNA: TGTGCCAGCAGTTATTCCGGAAGGACAGAAGAGACCCAGTACTTC
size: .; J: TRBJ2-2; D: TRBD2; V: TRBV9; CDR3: CASSALTLLAGVLGTGELFF; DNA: TGTGCCAGCAGCGCCCTGACTTTACTAGCGGGAGTTTTAGGTACCGGGGAGCTGTTTTTT
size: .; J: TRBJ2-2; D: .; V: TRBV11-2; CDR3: CASSFRLASREIGELFF; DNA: TGTGCCAGCAGCTTTAGGTTGGCTAGTCGAGAAATCGGGGAGCTGTTTTTT
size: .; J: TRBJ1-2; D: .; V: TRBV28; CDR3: CASISGPGGYTF; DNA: TGTGCCAGCATATCGGGTCCGGGGGGCTACACCTTC
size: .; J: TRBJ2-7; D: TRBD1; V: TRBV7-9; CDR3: CASSLGQGPPQYF; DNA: TGTGCCAGCAGCTTAGGACAGGGGCCCCCGCAGTACTTC
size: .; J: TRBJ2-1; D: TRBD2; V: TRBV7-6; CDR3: CASSLGTSGRNEQFF; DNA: TGTGCCAGCAGCCTCGGGACTAGCGGGAGGAATGAGCAGTTCTTC
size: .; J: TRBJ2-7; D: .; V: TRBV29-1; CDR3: CSVAPRRNEQYF; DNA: TGCAGCGTTGCCCCTAGGAGGAACGAGCAGTACTTC
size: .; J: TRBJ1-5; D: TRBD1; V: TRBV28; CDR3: CASTFTGVVQPQHF; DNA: TGTGCCAGCACGTTCACAGGGGTGGTCCAGCCCCAGCATTTT
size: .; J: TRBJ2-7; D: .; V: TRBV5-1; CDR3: CASSLGGLGEQYF; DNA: TGCGCCAGCAGCTTGGGGGGGCTCGGCGAGCAGTACTTC
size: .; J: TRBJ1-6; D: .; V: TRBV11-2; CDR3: CASSFPDRRSPLHF; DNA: TGTGCCAGCAGCTTCCCGGACAGAAGATCACCCCTCCACTTT
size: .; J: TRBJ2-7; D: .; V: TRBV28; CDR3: CASSPRGALTGYEQYF; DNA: TGTGCCAGCAGTCCTCGTGGAGCGCTAACCGGGTACGAGCAGTACTTC
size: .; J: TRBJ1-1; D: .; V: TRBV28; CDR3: CASREGWTEAFF; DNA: TGTGCCAGCAGGGAGGGGTGGACTGAAGCTTTCTTT
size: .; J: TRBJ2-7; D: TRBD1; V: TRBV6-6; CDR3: CASSLEKGASSYEQYF; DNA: TGTGCCAGCAGCCTCGAGAAGGGGGCGAGCTCCTACGAGCAGTACTTC
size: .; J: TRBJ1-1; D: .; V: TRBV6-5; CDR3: CASREQAAEAFF; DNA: TGTGCCAGCAGGGAACAGGCAGCTGAAGCTTTCTTT
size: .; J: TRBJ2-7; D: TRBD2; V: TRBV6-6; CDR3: CASRGLAGASDEQYF; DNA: TGTGCCAGCAGAGGACTAGCGGGAGCGTCGGACGAGCAGTACTTC
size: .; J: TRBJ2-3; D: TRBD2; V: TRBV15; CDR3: CTTSSPLGTSGTSTDTQYF; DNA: TGTACCACCAGCAGTCCCCTCGGGACTAGCGGGACCAGCACAGATACGCAGTATTTT
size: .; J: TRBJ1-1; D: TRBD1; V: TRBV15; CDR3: CATSRVNRGRRDTEAFF; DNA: TGTGCCACCAGCAGAGTAAACAGGGGGCGACGGGACACTGAAGCTTTCTTT
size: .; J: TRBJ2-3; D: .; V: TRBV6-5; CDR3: CASSYQDPLTDTQYF; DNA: TGTGCCAGCAGTTATCAGGATCCACTCACAGATACGCAGTATTTT
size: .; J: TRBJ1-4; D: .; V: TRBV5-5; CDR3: CASSPARPGRTGLFF; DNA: TGTGCCAGCAGCCCCGCCCGGCCAGGGAGGACGGGACTGTTTTTT
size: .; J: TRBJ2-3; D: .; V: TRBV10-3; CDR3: CAIMATDTQYF; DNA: TGTGCCATCATGGCCACAGATACGCAGTATTTT
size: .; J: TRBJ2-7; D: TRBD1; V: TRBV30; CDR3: CAWSVNRGYEQYF; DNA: TGTGCCTGGAGCGTAAACAGGGGTTACGAGCAGTACTTC
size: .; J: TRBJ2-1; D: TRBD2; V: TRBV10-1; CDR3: CASSEGIAGANEQFF; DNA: TGCGCCAGCAGTGAGGGGATAGCGGGAGCAAATGAGCAGTTCTTC
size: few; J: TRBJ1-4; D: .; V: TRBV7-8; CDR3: CASRGRVEKLFF; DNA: TGTGCCAGCCGGGGTCGGGTTGAAAAACTGTTTTTT
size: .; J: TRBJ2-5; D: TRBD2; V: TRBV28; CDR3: CASSQGLAERKETQYF; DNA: TGTGCCAGCAGCCAAGGACTAGCGGAAAGAAAGGAGACCCAGTACTTC